The 2 T cell receptor beta chains in this list originate from one sample, sequenced in a study of long-term antiretroviral therapy in people with HIV. The libraries were made with immunoSEQ v3.0 at survey level. The table came from immunoSEQ multiplex PCR; TCRdb's copy has only in-frame clones and leaves some out. This table has about 23,000 clones, about 80% appearing once. Sequenced material: unsorted PBMCs, taken 0.3 years after starting antiretroviral therapy. The receptor source for this set is a man in his fifties or sixties with HIV.

The chain recombines TRBV10-1 with TRBJ2-7; tentative D call: TRBD1 (6 bases). The CDR3 runs to 14 residues. Deletions cut 2 bases from V and 6 bases from J, with 14 bases between. The germline gives CDR1 WNHNN, CDR2 SYGVQD (reference sequence). The CDR3 is CASSEHLGGGEQYF. CDR3 DNA sequence: TGCGCCAGCAGTGAGCACCTAGGGGGTGGCGAGCAGTACTTC.

The V and J genes are TRBV28 and TRBJ1-1; perhaps TRBD1 as D (5 bases). Deletions cut 10 bases from V and 2 bases from J, with 11 bases between. From germline, CDR1 is MDHEN and CDR2 SYDVKM. The CDR3 totals 12 residues. The CDR3 DNA is TGTGCCACCGATGACAGAAACACTGAAGCTTTCTTT. Translated: CATDDRNTEAFF. Based on the CDR3 plus reference TRBV28 and TRBJ1-1, the full variable domain is DVKVTQSSRYLVKRTGEKVFLECVQDMDHENMFWYRQDPGLGLRLIYFSYDVKMKEKGDIPEGYSVSREKKERFSLILESASTNQTSMYLCATDDRNTEAFFGQGTRLTVV.